One and the same sample provided the 21 T cell receptor beta chains below, sequenced in a study of blood T cell repertoires in COVID-19. The assay was immunoSEQ multiplex PCR, and TCRdb's table has in-frame clones only and misses some. The sample records about 380,000 clones, about 88% being singletons. The sequenced material came from PBMCs or T cells enriched from blood (not recorded which). The receptor source for this set is a woman between 18 and 29 years old who had recovered from COVID-19.

The chain's CDR3 is CASRTTGVDYTF. CDR3 DNA: TGTGCCAGCAGAACTACAGGTGTGGACTACACCTTC. The V and J genes are TRBV7-2 and TRBJ1-2, with a weak D call TRBD1 (5 bases). CDR3 length equals 12 residues. Trimming removed 6 bases from V and 10 bases from J, with 15 bases in between. Looked up from germline, CDR1 is SGHTA and CDR2 is FQGNSA.

V and J are TRBV3-1 (or the pseudogene TRBV3-2) and TRBJ2-7, with 8 bases lining up with TRBD1. The germline gives CDR1 LGHDT, CDR2 YNNKEL (reference sequence). The CDR3 spans 14 residues. V gave up 3 bases and J gave up 7 bases; unmatched junction bases: 8. The CDR3, as DNA: TGTGCCAGCAGCCATGGACAGGGTTATGGGGAGCAGTACTTC. Protein product: CASSHGQGYGEQYF.

The chain uses TRBV5-1 and TRBJ2-6; 7 bases are shared with TRBD1. The trim removed 5 bases at V and 2 bases at J, leaving 13 bases unmatched. Germline values: CDR1 SGHRS, CDR2 YFSETQ. CDR3 length: 18 amino acids. The CDR3 sequence: CASRSFETGKAGANVLTF. In DNA form, the CDR3 reads TGCGCCAGCAGGTCATTCGAGACAGGGAAGGCTGGGGCCAACGTCCTGACTTTC.

This chain joins TRBV27 and TRBJ2-7; 8 bases align to TRBD1. V was pared by 4 bases and J by 0 bases, with 2 bases of the junction left unmatched. CDR1 is MNHEY and CDR2 is SMNVEV in the germline V gene (reference sequence). This CDR3 spans 14 amino acids. CDR3 region: CASSYDRGSYEQYF. The CDR3 region has the DNA TGTGCCAGCAGTTATGACAGGGGCTCCTACGAGCAGTACTTC.

This sequence joins TRBV6-2 or TRBV6-3 and TRBJ1-2, with 7 bases fitting TRBD1. The V gene end was trimmed by 2 bases and the J gene end by 4 bases; junction bases not matched to a gene: 7. CDR1 MNHEY and CDR2 SVGEGT come from the germline V gene. This CDR3 has 15 amino acids. The CDR3: CASSYNRGRGYGYTF. CDR3 coding DNA: TGTGCCAGCAGTTACAACAGGGGACGAGGCTATGGCTACACCTTC.

The rearrangement links TRBV9 to TRBJ2-1; 10 bases are shared with TRBD2. The CDR3 totals 15 residues. V gave up 2 bases and J gave up 4 bases; unmatched junction bases: 3. Per the germline V gene, CDR1 is SGDLS and CDR2 is YYNGEE. CDR3 region: CASSVLAGVYNEQFF. The CDR3 DNA follows: TGTGCCAGCAGCGTGCTAGCGGGGGTTTACAATGAGCAGTTCTTC. The variable domain in full, completed from reference TRBV9 and TRBJ2-1, reads DSGVTQTPKHLITATGQRVTLRCSPRSGDLSVYWYQQSLDQGLQFLIQYYNGEERAKGNILERFSAQQFPDLHSELNLSSLELGDSALYFCASSVLAGVYNEQFFGPGTRLTVL.

The chain links TRBV19 to TRBJ1-2, with 10 bases aligning to TRBD1. With V trimmed by 7 bases and J by 0 bases, 11 bases remained unmatched. CDR1 and CDR2 from the germline V gene are LNHDA and SQIVND (reference sequence). The CDR3 is 17 amino acids. CDR3 coding DNA: TGTGCCAGTACCGTATTTACCGGGACAGGGGCTAACTATGGCTACACCTTC. It yields the protein CASTVFTGTGANYGYTF.

This clone is a singleton in its sample. The chain carries TRBV4-3 and TRBJ2-3; TRBD2 matches 10 bases. CDR3 length equals 17 residues. V gave up 0 bases and J gave up 1 base; unmatched junction bases: 4. Germline-derived CDR1 and CDR2 are LGHNA and YSLEER. The CDR3 DNA is TGCGCCAGCAGCCAAGATTTAGGACTAGCGGGCACAGATACGCAGTATTTT. Amino acids: CASSQDLGLAGTDTQYF.

This chain links TRBV6-4 with TRBJ2-2; 10 bases match TRBD2. CDR1 is MRHNA and CDR2 is SNTAGT in the germline V gene. The CDR3 runs to 18 residues. The junction had 10 bases not matched to a gene; V was cut back by 2 bases and J by 4 bases. CDR3 in amino acids: CASSDGISGGPTTGELFF. In nucleotides, the CDR3 is TGTGCCAGCAGTGACGGGATTAGCGGGGGGCCAACCACCGGGGAGCTGTTTTTT.

This clone occurred once. The chain has TRBV6-6 and TRBJ1-2; no definite D call. Germline V gene sequence: CDR1 MNHNY, CDR2 SVGAGI (reference sequence). The CDR3 runs to 13 residues. V was trimmed by 7 bases and J by 4 bases, leaving 13 bases between them. CDR3 protein: CASTLGGIYGYTF. The CDR3 DNA follows: TGTGCCAGCACCTTGGGAGGGATCTATGGCTACACCTTC.

CDR3 DNA sequence: TGTGCCACCAGTGAAGGGGGCGAAAAACTGTTTTTT. This codes for CATSEGGEKLFF. The chain uses TRBV24-1 and TRBJ1-4; 7 bases are a match to TRBD1. Germline CDR1 KGHDR, CDR2 SFDVKD. This CDR3 comprises 12 residues. Losses at the gene ends were 4 bases for V and 8 bases for J; bases not matched to a gene: 0.

The V call is TRBV5-4, the J call TRBJ1-1; TRBD1 is a possible D gene (6 bases). The V end lost 3 bases, the J end lost 5 bases, and 14 bases lay between the germline ends. This CDR3 is 14 amino acids long. Looked up from germline, CDR1 is SGHNT and CDR2 is YYREEE (reference sequence). CDR3 DNA: TGTGCCAGCAGCTCTCGGGGGGCTAGTACTGAAGCTTTCTTT. It encodes CASSSRGASTEAFF.

The chain is built from TRBV27 and TRBJ2-2; TRBD2 matches at 16 bases. The CDR3 spans 19 residues. Germline V CDR1 and CDR2: MNHEY, SMNVEV (reference sequence). J was trimmed by 5 bases and V by 3 bases; bases with no gene match: 9. CDR3 coding DNA: TGTGCCAGCAGTTTCCAGGGACTAGCGGGGGGGTCGCGGACCGGGGAGCTGTTTTTT. The encoded protein is CASSFQGLAGGSRTGELFF.

The V and J genes are TRBV2 and TRBJ1-3; no clear D gene. CDR3 length: 14 amino acids. Germline V CDR1 and CDR2: SNHLY, FYNNEI. The V gene lost 8 bases and the J gene lost 1 base, with 12 bases spanning the gap. The CDR3 region is CASGRSGSGNTIYF. CDR3 nucleotides: TGTGCCAGCGGGAGGTCCGGGTCTGGAAACACCATATATTTT.

The chain carries TRBV5-1 and TRBJ2-5; D unresolved. Trimming stripped 2 bases from V and 0 bases from J, with 5 bases between. Germline CDR1 and CDR2: SGHRS and YFSETQ. The length of the CDR3 is 13 residues. Here the CDR3 reads CASSFLYQETQYF. In DNA form, the CDR3 reads TGCGCCAGCAGCTTCCTGTACCAAGAGACCCAGTACTTC.

The chain employs TRBV27 and TRBJ1-1, with 8 bases matching TRBD1. The CDR3 is 15 amino acids. Germline lookup yields CDR1 MNHEY and CDR2 SMNVEV (reference sequence). The J segment lost 5 bases and the V segment lost 3 bases, leaving 8 bases of the junction unmatched. The CDR3 nucleotides read TGTGCCAGCAGTTTCTCAGGGGGCAGGAAGACTGAAGCTTTCTTT. Translated, it gives CASSFSGGRKTEAFF.

The chain has TRBV4-3 and TRBJ1-5, with D possibly matching TRBD1 (5 bases). Germline V CDR1 and CDR2: LGHNA, YSLEER. V was trimmed by 1 base and J by 2 bases, leaving 9 bases between them. The CDR3 is 15 residues long. CDR3: CASSQGVGGNQPQHF. CDR3 bases: TGCGCCAGCAGCCAAGGCGTAGGGGGCAATCAGCCCCAGCATTTT.

V usage is TRBV13 and J usage is TRBJ1-1; weak D call: TRBD1 (5 bases). Deletions cut 5 bases from V and 9 bases from J, with 16 bases between. CDR3 length: 13 residues. Germline V gives CDR1 PRHDT, CDR2 FYEKMQ (reference sequence). The CDR3 protein is CASSLKGPGKAFF. DNA for the CDR3: TGTGCCAGCAGCCTCAAGGGCCCAGGGAAAGCTTTCTTT.

In this sample, this clone turned up once. The chain is built from TRBV5-8 and TRBJ1-5; D uncertain. This CDR3 comprises 16 residues. Looked up from germline, CDR1 is SGHTS and CDR2 is YDEGEE. Deletions cut 3 bases from V and 9 bases from J, with 22 bases between. The DNA of the CDR3 is TGTGCCAGCAGCTATTACGACACATCAGCCGGGAGGCCCCAGCATTTT. This sequence encodes CASSYYDTSAGRPQHF.

The chain carries TRBV30 and TRBJ1-3; TRBD1 aligns across 7 bases. The J segment lost 4 bases and the V segment lost 6 bases, leaving 9 bases of the junction unmatched. The CDR3 consists of 14 residues. The germline V gene encodes CDR1 GTSNPN and CDR2 SVGIG (reference sequence). CDR3 DNA: TGTGCCTGCAGGGCAGGGGGTCAGGGAAACACCATATATTTT. It yields the protein CACRAGGQGNTIYF.

The V gene is TRBV12-3 or TRBV12-4, the J gene TRBJ1-2, with 9 bases identical to TRBD1. The CDR3 has 13 residues. The V gene end was trimmed by 6 bases and the J gene end by 8 bases; junction bases not matched to a gene: 7. Here the CDR3 DNA reads TGTGCCAGCAGAGACAGGGGGGCTCTAGGCTACACCTTC. This encodes CASRDRGALGYTF.